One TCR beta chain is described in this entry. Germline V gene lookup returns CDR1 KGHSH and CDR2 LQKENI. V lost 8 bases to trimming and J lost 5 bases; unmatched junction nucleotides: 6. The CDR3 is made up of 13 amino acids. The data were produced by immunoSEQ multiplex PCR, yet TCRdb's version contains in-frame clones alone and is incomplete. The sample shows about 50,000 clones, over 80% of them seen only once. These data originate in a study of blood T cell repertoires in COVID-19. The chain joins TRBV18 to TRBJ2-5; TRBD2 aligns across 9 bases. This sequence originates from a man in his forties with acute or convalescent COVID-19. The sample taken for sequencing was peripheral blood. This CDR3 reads CASTTLAGETQYF. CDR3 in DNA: TGTGCCAGCACGACACTAGCGGGCGAGACCCAGTACTTC. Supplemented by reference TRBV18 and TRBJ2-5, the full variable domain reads NAGVMQNPRHLVRRRGQEARLRCSPMKGHSHVYWYRQLPEEGLKFMVYLQKENIIDESGMPKERFSAEFPKEGPSILRIQQVVRGDSAAYFCASTTLAGETQYFGPGTRLLVL.